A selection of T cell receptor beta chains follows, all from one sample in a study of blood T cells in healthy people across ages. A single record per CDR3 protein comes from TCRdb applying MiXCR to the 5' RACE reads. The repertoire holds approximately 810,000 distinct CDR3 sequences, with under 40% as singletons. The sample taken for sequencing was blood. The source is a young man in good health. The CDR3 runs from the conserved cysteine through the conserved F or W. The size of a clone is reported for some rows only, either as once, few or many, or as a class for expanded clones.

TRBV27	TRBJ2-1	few	CASSPGPGGNEQFF
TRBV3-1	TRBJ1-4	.	CASSQEKLVNEKLFF
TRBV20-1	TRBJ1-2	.	CSAPAGQGATGYTF
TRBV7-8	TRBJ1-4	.	CANRRIGGRQKLFF
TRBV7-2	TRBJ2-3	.	CASSQIRVGTDTQYF
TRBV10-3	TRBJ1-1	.	CAIREGQGNTEAFF
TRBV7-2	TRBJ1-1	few	CASSSLQGRTEAFF
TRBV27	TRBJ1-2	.	CASRRPATVESPGGYTF
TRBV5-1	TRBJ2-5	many	CASTFGGVWGQETQYF
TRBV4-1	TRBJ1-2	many	CASSQEGTVNYGYTF
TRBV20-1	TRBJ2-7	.	CSVSSGGDSYEQYF
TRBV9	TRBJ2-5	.	CASNPPGGGHNEQYF
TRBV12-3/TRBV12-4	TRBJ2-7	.	CASSSGLAGNPYEQYF
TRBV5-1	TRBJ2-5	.	CASSHEGVPHNEQYF
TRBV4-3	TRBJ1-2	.	CASSQKGRRLNYGYTF
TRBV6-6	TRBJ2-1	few	CASSKLRGGLDEQFF
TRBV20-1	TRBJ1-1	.	CSAIPPTGGWTEAFF
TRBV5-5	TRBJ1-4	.	CASSLRAGREKLFF
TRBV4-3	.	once	CASSQTLLESDEQYF
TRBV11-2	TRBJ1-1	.	CASSAQGGGNTEAFF
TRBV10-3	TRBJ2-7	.	CAISGTGRAYEQYF
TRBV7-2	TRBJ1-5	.	CASSSGAYSNQPQHF
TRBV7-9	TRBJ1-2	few	CASSFHRTGANYGYTF
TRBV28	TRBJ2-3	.	CASSFQASGGARGTDTQYF
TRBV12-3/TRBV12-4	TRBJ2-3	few	CASSSPGLAGPSTDTQYF
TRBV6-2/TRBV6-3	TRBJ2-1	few	CASSYEAGSYNEQFF
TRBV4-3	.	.	CAGSQEISGSEQYF
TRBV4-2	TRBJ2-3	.	CASSQRSGGADTQYF
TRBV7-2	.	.	CASSSRLSEQYF
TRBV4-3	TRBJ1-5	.	CASSQEAAGPLANQPQHF
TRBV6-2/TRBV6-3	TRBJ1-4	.	CASRMGQSNEKLFF
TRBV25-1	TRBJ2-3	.	CASSEYWGQGPGGGAADTQYF
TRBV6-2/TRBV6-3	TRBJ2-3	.	CASSYSGGLTDTQYF
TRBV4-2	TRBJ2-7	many	CASSQVGTAGLYEQYF
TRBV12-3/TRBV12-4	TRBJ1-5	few	CASSFGRHSNQPQHF
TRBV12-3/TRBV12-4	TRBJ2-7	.	CVSGPSTYEQYF
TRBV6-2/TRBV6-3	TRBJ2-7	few	CASSLGTFDEQYF
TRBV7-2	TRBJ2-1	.	CASSRRGQGNEQFF
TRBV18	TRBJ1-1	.	CASSLTQEDTEAFF
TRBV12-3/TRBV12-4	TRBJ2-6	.	CASTLRVGSGANVLTF
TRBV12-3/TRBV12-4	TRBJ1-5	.	CASSLVGWGRLSNQPQHF
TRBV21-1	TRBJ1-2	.	CASNTTGNTGVCGYTF
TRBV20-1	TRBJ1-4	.	CSARQGAREKLFF
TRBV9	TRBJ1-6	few	CASSVAPGSPLHF
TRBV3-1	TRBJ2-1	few	CASSRPGAGRLEQFF
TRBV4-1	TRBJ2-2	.	CASSQDRRGPITGEPFF
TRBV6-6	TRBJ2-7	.	CATRGGGPYNEQYF
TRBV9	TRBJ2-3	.	CASGAGGLTDTQYF